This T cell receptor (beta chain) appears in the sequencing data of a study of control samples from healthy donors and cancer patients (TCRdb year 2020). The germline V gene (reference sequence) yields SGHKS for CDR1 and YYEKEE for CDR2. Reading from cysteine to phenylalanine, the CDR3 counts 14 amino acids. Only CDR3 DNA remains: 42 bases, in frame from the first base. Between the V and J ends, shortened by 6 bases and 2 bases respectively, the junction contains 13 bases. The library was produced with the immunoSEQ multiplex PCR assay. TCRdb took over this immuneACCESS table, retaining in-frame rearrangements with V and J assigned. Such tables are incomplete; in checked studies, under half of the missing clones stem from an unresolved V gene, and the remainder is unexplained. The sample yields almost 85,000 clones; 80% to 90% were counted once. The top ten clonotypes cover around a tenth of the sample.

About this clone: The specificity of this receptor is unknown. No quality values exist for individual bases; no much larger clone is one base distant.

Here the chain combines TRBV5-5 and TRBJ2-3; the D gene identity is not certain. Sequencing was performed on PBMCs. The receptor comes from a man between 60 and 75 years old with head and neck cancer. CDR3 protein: CASTHPANTDTQYF. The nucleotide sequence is TGTGCCAGCACCCACCCCGCCAACACAGATACGCAGTATTTT.